This TCR beta chain was documented in a study of shared clonotypes between healthy human individuals. Study-wide results and limits: Some naive CD4 clonotypes, 4% to 6%, turned up in common across a handful of donors. Incomplete sequencing of sorted subsets was indicated by rarefaction despite large depth. Enrolling few donors narrowed the genetic and exposure-history diversity that was represented.

About this clone itself: As yet, its antigen is unknown.

CDR3 length: 14 amino acids. Per germline, CDR1 SGHTA and CDR2 FQGNSA. V gave up 5 bases and J gave up 6 bases; unmatched junction bases: 6. Measured with immunoSEQ multiplex PCR; TCRdb has only the in-frame clones, and not every one. Here the sample spans over 2 million clones, about 94% being singletons. The naive CD8 population came from CD45RO-negative cells selected for CCR7, without terminally differentiated effector memory CD45RA+ cells. Nashville, Tennessee was home to all donors, each a Caucasian adult. The J gene is TRBJ2-1, the V gene TRBV7-2, with 8 bases aligning to TRBD1. The material sequenced was naive CD8+ T cells sorted from blood. This clonotype originated in a man in his late teens or twenties in good health. The chain's CDR3 is CASSPPTGVNEQFF. Written as DNA, the CDR3 is TGTGCCAGCAGCCCCCCGACAGGGGTCAATGAGCAGTTCTTC.